This TCR beta chain was sequenced during a study of high-grade serous ovarian cancer treatment subgroups. Study-level points and caveats: Clonal relatedness tracked neoantigen level, and by trend copy number and mutation load. Spatial context was lost because tumors were sequenced in bulk.

Germline V CDR1 and CDR2: MNHEY, SMNVEV (reference sequence). The CDR3 is 13 residues long. Trimming left V 6 bases short and J 4 bases short, with 11 bases between. The tumor samples were collected prior to definitive surgery or chemotherapy. In regard to this clone: Its antigen is unidentified.

The table came from immunoSEQ multiplex PCR; TCRdb's copy has only in-frame clones and leaves some out. The sample has 35,000 to 45,000 clones; about four fifths are singletons. Sequencing was performed on tumor tissue. The sequence came from a human donor with high-grade serous ovarian cancer. This chain joins TRBV27 and TRBJ2-3; D call uncertain. CDR3 in amino acids: CASSLTGADTQYF. CDR3 nucleotides: TGTGCCAGCAGCCTGACCGGAGCAGATACGCAGTATTTT.